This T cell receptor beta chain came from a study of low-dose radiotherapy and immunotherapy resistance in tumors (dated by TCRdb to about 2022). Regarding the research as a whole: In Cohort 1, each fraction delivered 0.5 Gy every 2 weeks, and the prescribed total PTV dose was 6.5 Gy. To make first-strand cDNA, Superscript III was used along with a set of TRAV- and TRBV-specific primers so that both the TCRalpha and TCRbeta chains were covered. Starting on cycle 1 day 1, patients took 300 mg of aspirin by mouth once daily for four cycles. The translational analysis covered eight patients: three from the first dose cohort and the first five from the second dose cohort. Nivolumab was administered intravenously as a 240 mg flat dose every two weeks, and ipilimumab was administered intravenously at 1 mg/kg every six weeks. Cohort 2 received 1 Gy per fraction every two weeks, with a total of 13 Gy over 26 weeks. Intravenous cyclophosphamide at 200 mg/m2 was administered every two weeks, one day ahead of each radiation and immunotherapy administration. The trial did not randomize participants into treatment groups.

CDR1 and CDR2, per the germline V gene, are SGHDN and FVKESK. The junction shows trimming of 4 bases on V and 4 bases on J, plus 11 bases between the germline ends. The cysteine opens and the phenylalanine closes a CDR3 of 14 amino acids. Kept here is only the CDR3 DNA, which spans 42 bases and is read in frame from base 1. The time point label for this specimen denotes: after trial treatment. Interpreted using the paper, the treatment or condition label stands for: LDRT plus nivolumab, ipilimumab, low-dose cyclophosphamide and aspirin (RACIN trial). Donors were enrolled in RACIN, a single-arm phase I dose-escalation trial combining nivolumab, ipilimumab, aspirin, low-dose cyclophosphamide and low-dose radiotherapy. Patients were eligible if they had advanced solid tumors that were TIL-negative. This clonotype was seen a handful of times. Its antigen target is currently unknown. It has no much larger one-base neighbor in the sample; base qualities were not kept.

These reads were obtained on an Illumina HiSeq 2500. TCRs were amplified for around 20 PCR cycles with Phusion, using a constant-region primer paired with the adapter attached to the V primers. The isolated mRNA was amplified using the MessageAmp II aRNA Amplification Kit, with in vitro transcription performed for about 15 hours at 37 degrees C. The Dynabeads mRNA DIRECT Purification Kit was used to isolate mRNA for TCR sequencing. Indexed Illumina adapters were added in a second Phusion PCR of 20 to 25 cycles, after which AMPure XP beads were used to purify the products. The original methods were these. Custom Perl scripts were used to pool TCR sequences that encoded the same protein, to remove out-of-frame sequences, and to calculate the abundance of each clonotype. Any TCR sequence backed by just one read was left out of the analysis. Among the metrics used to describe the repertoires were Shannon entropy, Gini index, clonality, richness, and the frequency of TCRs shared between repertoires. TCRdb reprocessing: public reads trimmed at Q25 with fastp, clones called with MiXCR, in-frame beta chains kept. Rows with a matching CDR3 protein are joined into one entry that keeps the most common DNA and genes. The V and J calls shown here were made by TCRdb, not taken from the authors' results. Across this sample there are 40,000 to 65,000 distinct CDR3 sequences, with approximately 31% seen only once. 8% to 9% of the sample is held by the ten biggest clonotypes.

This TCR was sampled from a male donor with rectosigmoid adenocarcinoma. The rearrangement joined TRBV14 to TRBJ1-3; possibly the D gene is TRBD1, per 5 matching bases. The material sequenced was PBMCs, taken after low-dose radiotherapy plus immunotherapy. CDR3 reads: CASSPGTGGNTIYF. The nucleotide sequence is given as TGTGCCAGCAGCCCAGGGACGGGAGGAAACACCATATATTTT.